These 10 T cell receptor beta chains originate from one sample sequenced in a study of CD8 T cells in ankylosing spondylitis. One entry per CDR3 protein results from TCRdb running MiXCR on the 5' RACE reads. The repertoire holds 150,000 to 200,000 distinct CDR3 sequences, with around a third as singletons. Sequencing was performed on synovial fluid, either unsorted or a sorted T cell fraction (not recorded which). Receptors originate from a male donor with ankylosing spondylitis.

This clonotype was observed a few times. The V call is TRBV20-1, the J call TRBJ2-4; D could derive from TRBD1 or TRBD2 (5 bases each). CDR1 and CDR2 (germline): DFQATT, SNEGSKA (reference sequence). V gave up 1 base and J gave up 6 bases, with 13 bases separating them. The CDR3 runs to 14 residues. CDR3 in amino acids: CSARANRDVNIQYF. In DNA form, the CDR3 reads TGCAGTGCTAGAGCTAACCGGGACGTAAACATTCAGTACTTC.

This chain joins TRBV12-3 or TRBV12-4 and TRBJ2-7; D may match TRBD1 or TRBD2 (5 bases each). V lost 4 bases, J lost 0 bases, and 10 bases lay in between. The CDR3 is made up of 14 amino acids. CDR3 sequence reads: CASSSLGTSYEQYF. In nucleotides, the CDR3 is TGTGCCAGCAGTTCGTTGGGGACCTCCTACGAGCAGTACTTC.

Notes on this clonotype: A much larger clone lies a single base off, so this may be a read error. The conserved closing phenylalanine or tryptophan is absent in this CDR3, likely reflecting a read error. Here the CDR3 reads CASSVLSSYNEQFL. The DNA for the CDR3 is TGTGCCAGCAGTGTTCTTAGCTCCTACAATGAGCAGTTCTTG. The chain joins TRBV2 to TRBJ2-1; D gene uncertain. Germline loops: CDR1 SNHLY, CDR2 FYNNEI. V was trimmed by 4 bases and J by 0 bases, leaving 7 bases between them. The CDR3 is 14 amino acids.

The chain employs TRBV2 and TRBJ2-1; 8 positions match TRBD2. Germline trimming cut 7 bases from V and 9 bases from J; bases unmatched to any gene: 32. CDR1 and CDR2 from the germline V gene are SNHLY and FYNNEI. This CDR3 is 21 amino acids long. The CDR3: CASTRDRREAPSREGLVEQFF. In nucleotides, the CDR3 is TGTGCCAGCACCAGGGATCGCAGGGAGGCCCCCTCCCGGGAGGGCCTCGTTGAGCAGTTCTTC.

This clonotype came up many times. The CDR3 sequence is CASSRRGLNTEAFF. Here the CDR3 DNA reads TGTGCCAGCAGCCGCCGAGGGTTGAACACTGAAGCTTTCTTT. This rearrangement joins TRBV3-1 to TRBJ1-1; D not certain. The CDR3 sequence is 14 residues long. Trimming removed 4 bases from V and 0 bases from J, with 9 bases in between. CDR1 is LGHDT, CDR2 YNNKEL, per germline (reference sequence).

The gene calls are TRBV6-1 and TRBJ1-2, with no clear D. V gave up 5 bases and J gave up 7 bases, with 14 bases separating them. The CDR3 spans 13 residues. Per germline, CDR1 MNHNS and CDR2 SASEGT. The CDR3 loop is CASSTRTLLGYTF. The DNA for the CDR3 is TGTGCCAGCAGTACCCGGACTCTCCTTGGCTACACCTTC.

This clonotype was detected only a few times. This chain uses TRBV6-1 with TRBJ2-2, with 11 positions matching TRBD1. The CDR3 is 16 residues long. V lost 3 bases to trimming and J lost 4 bases; unmatched junction nucleotides: 4. The germline gives CDR1 MNHNS, CDR2 SASEGT. The CDR3 reads CASSDRGTGGTGELFF. CDR3 bases: TGTGCCAGCAGTGACCGCGGGACAGGGGGCACCGGGGAGCTGTTTTTT.

This chain uses TRBV7-3 with TRBJ2-1, with a possible D match to TRBD2 (6 bases). Germline CDR1 is SGHTA and CDR2 is FQGTGA. This CDR3 spans 17 amino acids. Between the trimmed V and J ends, which lost 1 base and 6 bases, there was a span of 19 bases. CDR3: CASSLISRRGPSNEQFF. DNA for the CDR3: TGTGCCAGCAGCTTAATTTCCCGGCGGGGACCTTCCAATGAGCAGTTCTTC.

A few counts support this clonotype. The chain employs TRBV23-1 and TRBJ1-5; TRBD1 aligns across 9 bases. TRBV23-1 is designated an ORF whose function remains uncertain. Unmatched junction bases numbered 4, after V lost 2 bases and J lost 2 bases. This CDR3 has 16 amino acids. The CDR3 bases are TGCGCCAGCAGTCAACGACAGGGGGTTGGCAATCAGCCCCAGCATTTT. This encodes CASSQRQGVGNQPQHF.

This chain connects TRBV5-6 to TRBJ1-1; D is possibly TRBD1 (5 bases). The CDR3 totals 13 residues. Germline CDR1 SGHDT, CDR2 YYEEEE. The V end lost 4 bases, the J end lost 8 bases, and 15 bases lay between the germline ends. For the CDR3, the DNA is TGTGCCAGCAGCAGAGGGGCGGGGGTGGAAGCTTTCTTT. It codes for CASSRGAGVEAFF. Combining the CDR3 with reference TRBV5-6 and TRBJ1-1 gives the whole variable domain DAGVTQSPTHLIKTRGQQVTLRCSPKSGHDTVSWYQQALGQGPQFIFQYYEEEERQRGNFPDRFSGHQFPNYSSELNVNALLLGDSALYLCASSRGAGVEAFFGQGTRLTVV.